Listed below are T cell receptor beta chains from one sample, sequenced in a study of blood T cell repertoires in COVID-19. Clones were sequenced by immunoSEQ multiplex PCR, and TCRdb holds only the in-frame ones, with some missing. The data hold more than 200,000 clones, with about 88% observed a single time. The specimen was peripheral blood. The receptors were sampled from a man aged 25-45 years with active or convalescent COVID-19. Each CDR3 is given with its conserved first and last residue. D genes are given only for firm matches. The size of a clone is reported for some rows only, either as once, few or many, or as a class for expanded clones.

TRBV19,TRBJ2-7,.,.,CASSPKIRQSSYEQYF,TGTGCCAGTAGTCCAAAAATAAGACAGAGCTCCTACGAGCAGTACTTC
TRBV4-2,TRBJ2-5,TRBD1,once,CASSPSGRTGVKETQYF,TGTGCCAGCAGCCCCTCAGGGCGGACAGGCGTTAAAGAGACCCAGTACTTC
TRBV28,TRBJ2-1,TRBD2,.,CASSLLAGNNEQFF,TGTGCCAGCAGTTTACTAGCGGGGAATAATGAGCAGTTCTTC
TRBV6-2/TRBV6-3,TRBJ2-5,TRBD1,.,CASSWTDRGEETQYF,TGTGCCAGCAGTTGGACCGACAGGGGGGAAGAGACCCAGTACTTC
TRBV27,TRBJ1-1,.,.,CASSLRGGKHEAFF,TGTGCCAGCAGCCTGAGGGGGGGGAAACATGAAGCTTTCTTT
TRBV9,TRBJ2-3,TRBD1,.,CASSSYRDRNTDTQYF,TGTGCCAGCAGCTCGTACCGGGACAGAAACACAGATACGCAGTATTTT
TRBV30,TRBJ1-1,TRBD1,.,CAGEEGTGDVMAFF,TGTGCCGGGGAGGAGGGGACAGGGGACGTAATGGCTTTCTTT
TRBV7-3,TRBJ2-3,.,.,CASSSNGATDTQYF,TGTGCCAGCAGCTCAAATGGGGCCACAGATACGCAGTATTTT
TRBV3-1/TRBV3-2,TRBJ1-2,TRBD1,.,CASRDRGGSGYTF,TGTGCCAGCAGAGACAGGGGAGGGTCTGGCTACACCTTC
TRBV5-1,TRBJ2-3,TRBD1,.,CASSGQGQGLTDTQYF,TGCGCCAGCAGCGGACAAGGACAGGGACTCACAGATACGCAGTATTTT
TRBV6-6,TRBJ1-2,.,.,CASSHRTLRGGYTF,TGTGCCAGCAGTCACCGGACCCTTAGAGGGGGCTACACCTTC
TRBV5-8,TRBJ1-5,TRBD1,few,CASSHIVGQGPHQPQHF,TGTGCCAGCAGCCACATCGTAGGACAGGGACCCCATCAGCCCCAGCATTTT
TRBV11-2,TRBJ1-2,.,.,CASSLDQGWYGYTF,TGTGCCAGCAGCTTAGATCAGGGGTGGTATGGCTACACCTTC
TRBV9,TRBJ1-2,TRBD1,.,CASSGHLGQGARGDYGYTF,TGTGCCAGCAGCGGGCACCTCGGACAGGGGGCGCGAGGAGACTATGGCTACACCTTC
TRBV7-9,TRBJ1-1,.,.,CASSLYPGEAFF,TGTGCCAGCAGCTTATATCCCGGGGAAGCTTTCTTT
TRBV27,TRBJ2-7,TRBD1,.,CASSFRQGAPPEQYF,TGTGCCAGCAGTTTTCGGCAGGGGGCACCGCCCGAGCAGTACTTC
TRBV25-1,TRBJ2-1,TRBD2,.,CASSQVAGDNEQFF,TGTGCCAGCAGTCAGGTAGCGGGTGACAATGAGCAGTTCTTC
TRBV6-1,TRBJ2-5,.,.,CASSEAEGGTETQYF,TGTGCCAGCAGTGAAGCGGAGGGGGGGACGGAGACCCAGTACTTC
TRBV18,TRBJ2-7,.,.,CASSPRDSSYEQYF,TGTGCCAGCTCACCACGCGACAGCTCCTACGAGCAGTACTTC
TRBV5-1,TRBJ1-1,.,.,CASSDVQGRDTEAFF,TGCGCCAGCAGCGATGTCCAGGGGAGGGACACTGAAGCTTTCTTT
TRBV19,TRBJ2-3,TRBD2,.,CASSNPGGGTQYF,TGTGCCAGTAGTAATCCCGGGGGGGGTACGCAGTATTTT
TRBV12-3/TRBV12-4,TRBJ1-6,.,.,CASSQGGAGPLHF,TGTGCCAGCAGTCAAGGGGGGGCCGGACCCCTCCACTTT
TRBV3-1/TRBV3-2,TRBJ2-7,.,.,CASSPPTRRSEQYF,TGTGCCAGCAGCCCACCCACCCGGCGGTCCGAGCAGTACTTC
TRBV27,TRBJ1-5,.,.,CASSSGQIDQPQHF,TGTGCCAGCAGTTCTGGACAGATAGATCAGCCCCAGCATTTT
TRBV5-6,TRBJ1-6,.,.,CASSLALSSPLHF,TGTGCCAGCAGCTTGGCCTTATCTTCACCCCTCCACTTT
TRBV11-2,TRBJ1-1,.,.,CASSYYTEAFF,TGTGCCAGCAGCTACTACACTGAAGCTTTCTTT
TRBV29-1,TRBJ2-7,.,once,CSALTDSSYEQYF,TGCAGCGCCCTGACGGACAGCTCCTACGAGCAGTACTTC
TRBV2,TRBJ1-2,TRBD1,.,CASSEAIRGRVYGYTF,TGTGCCAGCAGTGAAGCTATCAGGGGGCGCGTCTATGGCTACACCTTC
TRBV11-2,TRBJ2-5,.,.,CASSENGLGQETQYF,TGTGCCAGCAGCGAAAACGGACTGGGACAAGAGACCCAGTACTTC
TRBV20-1,TRBJ2-5,.,.,CSASLWSDRETQYF,TGCAGTGCTAGTCTTTGGAGTGATAGGGAGACCCAGTACTTC
TRBV10-2,TRBJ1-5,.,.,CASSDAGANQPQHF,TGCGCCAGCAGTGATGCAGGTGCTAATCAGCCCCAGCATTTT
TRBV3-1/TRBV3-2,TRBJ1-3,.,.,CASSQAPNWDTYF,TGTGCCAGCAGCCAGGCTCCGAATTGGGACACTTATTTT
TRBV6-5,TRBJ2-1,TRBD1,.,CASSTDRGLFNEQFF,TGTGCCAGCAGTACGGACAGGGGGCTTTTTAATGAGCAGTTCTTC
TRBV9,TRBJ1-4,TRBD1,.,CASSDPGTGNEKLFF,TGTGCCAGCAGCGACCCCGGGACAGGGAATGAAAAACTGTTTTTT
TRBV2,TRBJ2-4,.,.,CASNQRQGSLAKNIQYF,TGTGCCAGCAACCAAAGGCAGGGTTCCCTAGCCAAAAACATTCAGTACTTC
TRBV7-2,TRBJ1-6,.,.,CASSRGGGNSPLHF,TGTGCCAGCAGCCGGGGGGGTGGTAATTCACCCCTCCACTTT
TRBV19,TRBJ1-5,.,.,CASSSPRGPQHF,TGTGCCAGTAGTTCCCCTAGGGGGCCCCAGCATTTT
TRBV19,TRBJ1-2,.,.,CASSQDRQGLDHGYTF,TGTGCCAGTAGTCAGGACCGGCAGGGCCTAGATCATGGCTACACCTTC
TRBV29-1,TRBJ1-1,.,.,CSARQGFRTEAFF,TGCAGCGCCCGTCAGGGCTTCCGCACTGAAGCTTTCTTT
TRBV9,TRBJ2-1,TRBD2,.,CASSIRTSGGYNEQFF,TGTGCCAGCAGCATACGGACTAGCGGGGGGTACAATGAGCAGTTCTTC
TRBV2,TRBJ1-1,.,few,CASSRDNHVINTEAFF,TGTGCCAGCAGCCGGGACAACCACGTTATAAACACTGAAGCTTTCTTT